Detailed here is one TCR beta chain. The data belong to a study of blood T cell repertoires in COVID-19. Overall study: COVID-19 samples collected from the United States, Italy and Spain covered acute and convalescent phases.

Original analysis: Estimation of nucleated cell counts was performed using reference gene primer amplification. Profiled with immunoSEQ multiplex PCR; TCRdb holds only in-frame clones, not every one. V and J calls plus clone size are reproduced from that table; the DNA served to infer D and trimming. The repertoire has around 190,000 clones, 70% to 90% of them found once; the top ten carry less than 5.5%. After removal of 1 base from V and 4 bases from J, the junction contained 12 bases not matched to a gene. Germline CDR1 LGHNA, CDR2 YSLEER. CDR3 length equals 17 residues. Material for sequencing was peripheral blood. The TCR comes from a woman older than 75 with acute or convalescent COVID-19. The rearrangement joins TRBV4-3 to TRBJ1-1, with 7 bases fitting TRBD1. CDR3 loop: CASSQVWRQGRFTEAFF. CDR3 bases: TGCGCCAGCAGCCAAGTTTGGAGACAGGGCCGTTTCACTGAAGCTTTCTTT.